This T cell receptor beta chain was sequenced during a study of T cell changes during pregnancy in multiple sclerosis. Germline values: CDR1 SGHTA, CDR2 FQGNSA. The length of the CDR3 is 16 residues. The trim removed 4 bases at V and 3 bases at J, leaving 9 bases unmatched. Measured with immunoSEQ multiplex PCR; TCRdb has only the in-frame clones, and not every one. The sample carries 55,000 or so clones, 80% to 95% recorded once. This clone was observed a few times. J is TRBJ2-7 and V is TRBV7-2; the match to TRBD2 covers 10 bases. The origin of this receptor is a female donor in good health, enrolled as a control in a pregnancy study. This specimen was CD4+ T cells from peripheral blood mononuclear cells, taken after pregnancy. The CDR3, as DNA: TGTGCCAGCAGCTACCGTAGCGGGGGGATGATCTACGAGCAGTACTTC. It specifies CASSYRSGGMIYEQYF.